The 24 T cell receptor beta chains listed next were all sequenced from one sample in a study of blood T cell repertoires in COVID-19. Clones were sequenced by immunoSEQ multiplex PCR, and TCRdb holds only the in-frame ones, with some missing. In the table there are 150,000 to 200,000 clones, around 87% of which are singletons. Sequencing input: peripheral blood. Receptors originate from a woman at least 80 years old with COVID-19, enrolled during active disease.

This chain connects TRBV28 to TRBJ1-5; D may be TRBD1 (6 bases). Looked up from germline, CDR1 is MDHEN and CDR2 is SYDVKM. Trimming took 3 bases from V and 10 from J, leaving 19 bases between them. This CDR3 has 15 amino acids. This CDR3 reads CASSFGGPGSGPQHF. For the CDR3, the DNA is TGTGCCAGCAGTTTCGGGGGGCCGGGGTCGGGACCCCAGCATTTT. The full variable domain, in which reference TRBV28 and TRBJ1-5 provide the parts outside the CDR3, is DVKVTQSSRYLVKRTGEKVFLECVQDMDHENMFWYRQDPGLGLRLIYFSYDVKMKEKGDIPEGYSVSREKKERFSLILESASTNQTSMYLCASSFGGPGSGPQHFGDGTRLSIL.

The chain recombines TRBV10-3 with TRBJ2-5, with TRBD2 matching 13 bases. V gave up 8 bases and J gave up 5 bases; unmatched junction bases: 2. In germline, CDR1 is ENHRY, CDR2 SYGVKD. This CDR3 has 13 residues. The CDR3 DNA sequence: TGTGCCATCGGACTAGCGGGAGCGGAGACCCAGTACTTC. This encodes CAIGLAGAETQYF.

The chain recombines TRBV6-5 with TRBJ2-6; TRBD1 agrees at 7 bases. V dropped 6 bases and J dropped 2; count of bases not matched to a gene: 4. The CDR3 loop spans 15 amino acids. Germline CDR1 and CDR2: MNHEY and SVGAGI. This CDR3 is CASRLQGPGANVLTF. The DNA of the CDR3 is TGTGCCAGCAGGCTACAGGGGCCTGGGGCCAACGTCCTGACTTTC.

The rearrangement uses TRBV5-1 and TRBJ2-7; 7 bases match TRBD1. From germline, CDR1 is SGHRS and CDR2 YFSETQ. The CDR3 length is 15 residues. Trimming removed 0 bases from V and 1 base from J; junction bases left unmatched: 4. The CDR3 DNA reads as TGCGCCAGCAGCTTGGCTCCGGGACAGTCCTACGAGCAGTACTTC. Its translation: CASSLAPGQSYEQYF.

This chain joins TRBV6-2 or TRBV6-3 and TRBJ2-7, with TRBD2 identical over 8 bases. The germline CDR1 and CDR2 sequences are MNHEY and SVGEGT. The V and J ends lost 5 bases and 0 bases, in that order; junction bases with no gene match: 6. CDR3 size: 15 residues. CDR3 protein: CASSKHSGDSYEQYF. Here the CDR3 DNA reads TGTGCCAGCAGTAAACATAGCGGGGACTCCTACGAGCAGTACTTC.

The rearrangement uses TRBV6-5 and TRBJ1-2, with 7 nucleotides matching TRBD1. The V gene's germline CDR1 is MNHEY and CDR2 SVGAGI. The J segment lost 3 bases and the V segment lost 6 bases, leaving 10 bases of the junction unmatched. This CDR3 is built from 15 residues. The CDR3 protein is CASRAQGVVDYGYTF. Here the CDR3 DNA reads TGTGCCAGCAGAGCTCAGGGGGTGGTGGACTATGGCTACACCTTC.

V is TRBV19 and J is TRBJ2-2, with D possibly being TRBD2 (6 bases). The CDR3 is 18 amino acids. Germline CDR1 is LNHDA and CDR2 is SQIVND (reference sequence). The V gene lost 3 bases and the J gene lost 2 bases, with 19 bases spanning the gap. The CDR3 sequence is CASSIAPRGRVNTGELFF. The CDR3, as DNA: TGTGCCAGTAGTATTGCCCCGCGGGGCAGGGTTAACACCGGGGAGCTGTTTTTT.

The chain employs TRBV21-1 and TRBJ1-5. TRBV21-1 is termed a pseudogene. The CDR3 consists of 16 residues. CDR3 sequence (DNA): TGTGCCAGCAGCAACGGGGGTGGGGGGTCCAATCAGCCCCAGCATTTT. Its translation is CASSNGGGGSNQPQHF.

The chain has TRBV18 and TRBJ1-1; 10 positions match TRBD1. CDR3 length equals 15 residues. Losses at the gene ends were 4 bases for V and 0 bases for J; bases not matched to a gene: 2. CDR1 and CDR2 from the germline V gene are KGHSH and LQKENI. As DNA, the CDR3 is TGTGCCAGCTCACTCGGACAGGGGGTGAACACTGAAGCTTTCTTT. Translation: CASSLGQGVNTEAFF. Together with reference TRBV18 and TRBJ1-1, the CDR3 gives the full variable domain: NAGVMQNPRHLVRRRGQEARLRCSPMKGHSHVYWYRQLPEEGLKFMVYLQKENIIDESGMPKERFSAEFPKEGPSILRIQQVVRGDSAAYFCASSLGQGVNTEAFFGQGTRLTVV.

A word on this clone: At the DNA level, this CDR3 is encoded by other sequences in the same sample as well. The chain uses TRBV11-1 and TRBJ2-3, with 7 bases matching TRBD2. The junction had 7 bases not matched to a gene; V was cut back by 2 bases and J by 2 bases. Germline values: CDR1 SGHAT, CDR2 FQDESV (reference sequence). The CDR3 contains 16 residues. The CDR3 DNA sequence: TGTGCCAGCAGCTTACCCGCTAGCGGCTCCACAGATACGCAGTATTTT. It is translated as CASSLPASGSTDTQYF. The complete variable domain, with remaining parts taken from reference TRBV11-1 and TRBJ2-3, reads EAEVAQSPRYKITEKSQAVAFWCDPISGHATLYWYRQILGQGPELLVQFQDESVVDDSQLPKDRFSAERLKGVDSTLKIQPAELGDSAMYLCASSLPASGSTDTQYFGPGTRLTVL.

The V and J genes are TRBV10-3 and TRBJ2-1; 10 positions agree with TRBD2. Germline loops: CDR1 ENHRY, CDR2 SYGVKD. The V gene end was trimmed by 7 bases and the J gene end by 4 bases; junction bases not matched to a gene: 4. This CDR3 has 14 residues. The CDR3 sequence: CAITGTSEYNEQFF. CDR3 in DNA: TGTGCCATCACCGGGACTAGCGAGTACAATGAGCAGTTCTTC.

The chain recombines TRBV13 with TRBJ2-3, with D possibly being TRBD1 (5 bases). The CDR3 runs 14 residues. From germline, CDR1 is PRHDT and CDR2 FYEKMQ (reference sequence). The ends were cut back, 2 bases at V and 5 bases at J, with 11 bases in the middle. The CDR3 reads CASSLQGTQDTQYF. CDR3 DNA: TGTGCCAGCAGCTTACAGGGTACCCAAGATACGCAGTATTTT.

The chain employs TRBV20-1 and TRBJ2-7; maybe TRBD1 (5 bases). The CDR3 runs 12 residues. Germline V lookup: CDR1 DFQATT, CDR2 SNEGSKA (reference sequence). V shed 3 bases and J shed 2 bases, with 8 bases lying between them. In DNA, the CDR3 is TGCAGTGCTAGTGTAGGGGCCTACGAGCAGTACTTC. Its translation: CSASVGAYEQYF.

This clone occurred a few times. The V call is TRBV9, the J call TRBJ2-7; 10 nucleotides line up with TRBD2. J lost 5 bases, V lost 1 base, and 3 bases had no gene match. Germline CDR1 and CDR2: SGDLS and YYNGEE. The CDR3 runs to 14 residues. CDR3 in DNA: TGTGCCAGCAGCGTATCTACTAGCGGGAACGAGCAGTACTTC. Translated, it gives CASSVSTSGNEQYF.

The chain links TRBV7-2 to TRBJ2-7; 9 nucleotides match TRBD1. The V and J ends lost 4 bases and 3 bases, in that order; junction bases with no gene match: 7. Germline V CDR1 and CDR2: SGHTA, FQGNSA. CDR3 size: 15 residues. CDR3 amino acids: CASSSGQGSIYEQYF. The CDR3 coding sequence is TGTGCCAGCAGCTCCGGACAGGGGAGTATCTACGAGCAGTACTTC.

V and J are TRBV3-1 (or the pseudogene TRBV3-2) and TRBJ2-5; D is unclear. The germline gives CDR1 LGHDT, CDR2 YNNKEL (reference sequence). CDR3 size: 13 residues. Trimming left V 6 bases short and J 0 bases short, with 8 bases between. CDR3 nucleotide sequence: TGTGCCAGCAGTCAATCGTACCAAGAGACCCAGTACTTC. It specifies CASSQSYQETQYF.

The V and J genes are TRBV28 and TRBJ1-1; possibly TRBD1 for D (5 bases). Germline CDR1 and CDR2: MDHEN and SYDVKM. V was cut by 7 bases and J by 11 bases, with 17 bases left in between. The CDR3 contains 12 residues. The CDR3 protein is CASKTGGTMAFF. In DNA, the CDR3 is TGTGCCAGCAAAACCGGGGGGACGATGGCTTTCTTT.

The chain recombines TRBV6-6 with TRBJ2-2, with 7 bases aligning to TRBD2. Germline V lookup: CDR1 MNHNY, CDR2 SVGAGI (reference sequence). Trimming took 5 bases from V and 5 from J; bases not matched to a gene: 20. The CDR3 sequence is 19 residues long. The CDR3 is CASSPWLPTGGLGTGELFF. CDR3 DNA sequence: TGTGCCAGCAGTCCTTGGTTACCAACGGGAGGCCTAGGTACCGGGGAGCTGTTTTTT.

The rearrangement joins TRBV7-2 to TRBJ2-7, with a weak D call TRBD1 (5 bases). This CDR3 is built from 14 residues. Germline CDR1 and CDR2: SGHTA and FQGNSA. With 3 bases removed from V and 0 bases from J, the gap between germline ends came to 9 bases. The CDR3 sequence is CASSFDDSSYEQYF. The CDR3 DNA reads TGTGCCAGCAGCTTTGATGACAGCTCCTACGAGCAGTACTTC.

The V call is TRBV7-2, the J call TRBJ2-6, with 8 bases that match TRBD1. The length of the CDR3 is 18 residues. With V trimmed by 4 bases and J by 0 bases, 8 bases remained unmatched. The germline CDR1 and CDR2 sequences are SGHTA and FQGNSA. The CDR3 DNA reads TGTGCCAGCAGCTCGCAGACAGGGGCTCCCTCTGGGGCCAACGTCCTGACTTTC. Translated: CASSSQTGAPSGANVLTF.

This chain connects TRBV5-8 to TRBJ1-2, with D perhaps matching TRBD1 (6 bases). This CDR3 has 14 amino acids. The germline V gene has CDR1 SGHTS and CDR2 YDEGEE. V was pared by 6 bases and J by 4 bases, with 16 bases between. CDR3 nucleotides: TGTGCCAGCACCTTCGAAAAGGGGGTCTATGGCTACACCTTC. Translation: CASTFEKGVYGYTF.

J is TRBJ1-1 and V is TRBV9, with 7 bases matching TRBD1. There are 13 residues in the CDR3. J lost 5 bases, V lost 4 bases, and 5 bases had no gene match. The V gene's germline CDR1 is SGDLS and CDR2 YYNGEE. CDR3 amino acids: CASSLSGQTEAFF. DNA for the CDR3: TGTGCCAGCAGCCTTTCGGGACAGACTGAAGCTTTCTTT.

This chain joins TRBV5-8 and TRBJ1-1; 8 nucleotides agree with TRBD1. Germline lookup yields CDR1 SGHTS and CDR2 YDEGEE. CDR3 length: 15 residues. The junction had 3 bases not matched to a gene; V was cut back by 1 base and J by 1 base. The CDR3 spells CASSLNRGKNTEAFF. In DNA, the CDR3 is TGTGCCAGCAGCTTGAACAGGGGGAAGAACACTGAAGCTTTCTTT.

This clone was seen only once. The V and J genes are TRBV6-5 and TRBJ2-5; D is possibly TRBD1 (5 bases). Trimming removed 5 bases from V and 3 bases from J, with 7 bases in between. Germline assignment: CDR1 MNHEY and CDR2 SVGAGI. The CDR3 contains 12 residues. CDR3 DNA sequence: TGTGCCAGCAGTAGACAGAAAGAGACCCAGTACTTC. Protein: CASSRQKETQYF.